The 31 T cell receptor beta chains reported below all come from one sample, sequenced in a study of blood T cell repertoires in COVID-19. The assay was immunoSEQ multiplex PCR, and TCRdb's table has in-frame clones only and misses some. The sample records fewer than 200,000 clones, approximately 83% being singletons. The sample was peripheral blood. These receptors came from a man aged 70-80 years with active or convalescent COVID-19.

The CDR3 DNA follows: TGTGCCAGCAGATGGGCGGGCACCCACTACGAGCAGTACTTC. This codes for CASRWAGTHYEQYF. The chain recombines TRBV6-6 with TRBJ2-7, with TRBD2 as a possible D gene (5 bases). Germline assignment: CDR1 MNHNY and CDR2 SVGAGI (reference sequence). The germline V and J ends were trimmed by 6 bases and 3 bases, with 15 bases remaining between them. There are 14 residues in the CDR3.

The count of this clone is one. This chain uses TRBV7-2 with TRBJ2-5; possibly TRBD1 for D (5 bases). The CDR3 is made up of 17 amino acids. Germline assignment: CDR1 SGHTA and CDR2 FQGNSA. Trimming pared 7 bases from V and 1 base from J, leaving 22 bases between. The CDR3 DNA sequence: TGTGCCAGCACGCCACGACAGCCCCCTTATCTCCAAGAGACCCAGTACTTC. Its protein is CASTPRQPPYLQETQYF.

The chain is built from TRBV6-5 and TRBJ2-7; the match to TRBD1 covers 10 bases. J lost 2 bases, V lost 10 bases, and 11 bases had no gene match. Germline V gene lookup returns CDR1 MNHEY and CDR2 SVGAGI. CDR3 length: 15 residues. In DNA, the CDR3 is TGTGCCATCAGACAGCGGACAGGGGGAACCTACGAGCAGTACTTC. It translates to CAIRQRTGGTYEQYF.

The CDR3: CSVDWQEKSTDTQYF. The CDR3 DNA follows: TGCAGCGTTGATTGGCAGGAAAAAAGCACAGATACGCAGTATTTT. The genes are TRBV29-1 and TRBJ2-3; D unresolved. Germline values: CDR1 SQVTM, CDR2 ANQGSEA. The CDR3 covers 15 residues. V shed 3 bases and J shed 0 bases, with 13 bases lying between them.

The CDR3 nucleotides are TGCGCCAGCCTCGGGGCAGGGGGCGGCACCGGGGAGCTGTTTTTT. Protein: CASLGAGGGTGELFF. The rearrangement uses TRBV5-1 and TRBJ2-2, with 8 bases lining up with TRBD1. CDR1 SGHRS and CDR2 YFSETQ come from the germline V gene. The CDR3 length is 15 residues. The ends lost 7 bases at V and 4 bases at J; junction bases unmatched: 9.

This chain uses TRBV18 with TRBJ1-5, with D possibly matching TRBD1 (5 bases). Germline V gives CDR1 KGHSH, CDR2 LQKENI. The V end lost 8 bases, the J end lost 3 bases, and 11 bases lay between the germline ends. CDR3 length: 13 amino acids. CDR3 protein: CASAGGTNQPQHF. As DNA, the CDR3 is TGTGCCAGCGCCGGGGGGACCAATCAGCCCCAGCATTTT.

The chain couples TRBV7-9 to TRBJ2-2; D not resolved. Germline-derived CDR1 and CDR2 are SEHNR and FQNEAQ (reference sequence). The CDR3 sequence is 15 residues long. Trimming pared 2 bases from V and 7 bases from J, leaving 14 bases between. The CDR3 reads CASSLSKRGFGELFF. CDR3 DNA: TGTGCCAGCAGCTTATCCAAGAGAGGCTTCGGGGAGCTGTTTTTT.

The J gene is TRBJ2-5, the V gene TRBV19; 11 nucleotides line up with TRBD2. The CDR3 sequence is 17 residues long. Germline CDR1 is LNHDA and CDR2 is SQIVND (reference sequence). The trim removed 3 bases at V and 9 bases at J, leaving 15 bases unmatched. The CDR3 DNA follows: TGTGCCAGTAGTATTGAGACTAGCGGGAACTTTCTCGGGGCCCAGTACTTC. This translates into CASSIETSGNFLGAQYF. The whole variable domain, remainder taken from reference TRBV19 and TRBJ2-5, is DGGITQSPKYLFRKEGQNVTLSCEQNLNHDAMYWYRQDPGQGLRLIYYSQIVNDFQKGDIAEGYSVSREKKESFPLTVTSAQKNPTAFYLCASSIETSGNFLGAQYFGPGTRLLVL.

J is TRBJ1-4 and V is TRBV3-1 (or the pseudogene TRBV3-2); D remains unclear. Trimming shortened V by 1 base and J by 13 bases, and 10 bases separated the two germline ends. This CDR3 has 12 residues. CDR1 is LGHDT and CDR2 is YNNKEL in the germline V gene (reference sequence). The CDR3 DNA reads as TGTGCCAGCAGCCAAGTAGGAGTAGGACTGTTTTTT. Translation: CASSQVGVGLFF.

The chain couples TRBV9 to TRBJ2-1; 11 bases agree with TRBD2. V shed 5 bases, J shed 2 bases, and the junction held 12 bases outside the gene matches. From germline, CDR1 is SGDLS and CDR2 YYNGEE. The CDR3 runs to 18 residues. The CDR3 sequence is CASSPRLAGGRAYNEQFF. In nucleotides, the CDR3 is TGTGCCAGCAGTCCCCGGCTAGCGGGGGGTCGGGCCTACAATGAGCAGTTCTTC.

V and J are TRBV10-2 and TRBJ1-1, with unresolved D. Germline V gene sequence: CDR1 WSHSY, CDR2 SAAADI. The CDR3 runs 12 residues. Trimming left V 3 bases short and J 5 bases short, with 7 bases between. The CDR3, as DNA: TGCGCCAGCAGTGAACCGGGGACTGAAGCTTTCTTT. This gives the protein CASSEPGTEAFF.

The rearrangement links TRBV6-1 to TRBJ1-6; TRBD1 matches 8 bases. V trimming: 3 bases; J trimming: 5 bases; junction bases outside the gene matches: 6. Germline assignment: CDR1 MNHNS and CDR2 SASEGT. There are 16 residues in the CDR3. The CDR3 nucleotides read TGTGCCAGCAGTGATGGGCAGGGGGCAAATAATTCACCCCTCCACTTT. It specifies CASSDGQGANNSPLHF.

The chain links TRBV11-2 to TRBJ2-2; weak D call: TRBD2 (5 bases). The V gene lost 0 bases and the J gene lost 5 bases, with 7 bases spanning the gap. Germline V gene lookup returns CDR1 SGHAT and CDR2 FQNNGV. CDR3 length: 14 residues. DNA for the CDR3: TGTGCCAGCAGCTTAGACAGAGGGACCGGGGAGCTGTTTTTT. Protein product: CASSLDRGTGELFF.

The rearrangement joins TRBV5-1 to TRBJ2-3, with D perhaps TRBD2 (6 bases). Between the trimmed V and J ends, which lost 3 bases and 4 bases, there was a span of 24 bases. This CDR3 spans 18 amino acids. Germline V gene lookup returns CDR1 SGHRS and CDR2 YFSETQ. In DNA, the CDR3 is TGCGCCAGCAGCTCGCTCGGAGGGCTCCCCCCACCCCCAGATACGCAGTATTTT. This translates into CASSSLGGLPPPPDTQYF.

The sample holds one count of this clone. Here the CDR3 DNA reads TGTGCCAGCAGCTCCCAGGGGGGACAAACTGAAGCTTTCTTT. It encodes CASSSQGGQTEAFF. V usage is TRBV7-2 and J usage is TRBJ1-1, with TRBD1 matching over 7 bases. The CDR3 extends over 14 amino acids. V shed 4 bases and J 5 bases; nucleotides not matched to a gene: 7. Germline CDR1 and CDR2: SGHTA and FQGNSA. Using reference TRBV7-2 and TRBJ1-1 for the parts outside the CDR3, the full variable domain is GAGVSQSPSNKVTEKGKDVELRCDPISGHTALYWYRQSLGQGLEFLIYFQGNSAPDKSGLPSDRFSAERTGGSVSTLTIQRTQQEDSAVYLCASSSQGGQTEAFFGQGTRLTVV.

The count of this clone is one. This chain uses TRBV19 with TRBJ2-3; 11 bases are a match to TRBD1. The CDR3 covers 16 residues. The V gene's germline CDR1 is LNHDA and CDR2 SQIVND (reference sequence). With 7 bases clipped from V and 5 bases from J, the junction kept 11 bases outside the gene matches. The CDR3 bases are TGTGCCAGTACCGACCCCCGGGACAGGGGGTTAGATACGCAGTATTTT. As protein: CASTDPRDRGLDTQYF. The full variable domain, with the rest looked up from reference TRBV19 and TRBJ2-3, is DGGITQSPKYLFRKEGQNVTLSCEQNLNHDAMYWYRQDPGQGLRLIYYSQIVNDFQKGDIAEGYSVSREKKESFPLTVTSAQKNPTAFYLCASTDPRDRGLDTQYFGPGTRLTVL.

This clone has a handful of counts. J is TRBJ1-2 and V is TRBV6-2 or TRBV6-3, with TRBD1 matching 8 bases. This CDR3 has 13 amino acids. V was clipped by 4 bases and J by 4 bases; unmatched bases: 2. CDR1 and CDR2 (germline): MNHEY, SVGEGT. The CDR3 region is CASSWDRPYGYTF. For the CDR3, the DNA is TGTGCCAGCAGTTGGGACAGGCCCTATGGCTACACCTTC.

This chain connects TRBV7-9 to TRBJ2-4; D is unclear. CDR1 is SEHNR, CDR2 FQNEAQ, per germline (reference sequence). The CDR3 consists of 14 residues. V lost 3 bases, J lost 6 bases, and 12 bases lay in between. Here the CDR3 DNA reads TGTGCCAGCAGCTTTGGTCAGCCAGGAAACATTCAGTACTTC. It encodes CASSFGQPGNIQYF. Using reference TRBV7-9 and TRBJ2-4 for the parts outside the CDR3, the full variable domain is DTGVSQNPRHKITKRGQNVTFRCDPISEHNRLYWYRQTLGQGPEFLTYFQNEAQLEKSRLLSDRFSAERPKGSFSTLEIQRTEQGDSAMYLCASSFGQPGNIQYFGAGTRLSVL.

Notes on this clone: One end of the junction is discordant with germline, which a read error may explain. The chain uses TRBV12-3 or TRBV12-4 and TRBJ1-1, with D possibly being TRBD1 (6 bases). This CDR3 has 11 amino acids. The CDR3 DNA is TGTGCCAGCAGTCAGGGGCGGTTGGGCGTCTTT. This gives the protein CASSQGRLGVF.

The chain recombines TRBV29-1 with TRBJ2-7; 7 bases map to TRBD1. The germline V gene encodes CDR1 SQVTM and CDR2 ANQGSEA. The CDR3 is 12 residues long. Germline trimming cut 6 bases from V and 3 bases from J; bases unmatched to any gene: 5. The CDR3 sequence is CSVGTEFYEQYF. CDR3 nucleotide sequence: TGCAGCGTCGGGACAGAATTCTACGAGCAGTACTTC.

The chain employs TRBV3-1 (or the pseudogene TRBV3-2) and TRBJ2-3, with D possibly being TRBD1 (6 bases). Germline CDR1 reads LGHDT; CDR2 reads YNNKEL (reference sequence). Between the trimmed V and J ends, which lost 2 bases and 2 bases, there was a span of 14 bases. The CDR3 extends over 16 amino acids. The CDR3 loop reads CASSQHQGITTDTQYF. CDR3 sequence (DNA): TGTGCCAGCAGCCAACATCAGGGGATCACCACAGATACGCAGTATTTT.

This chain joins TRBV29-1 and TRBJ1-1, with D tentatively TRBD1 (6 bases). The germline V and J ends were trimmed by 7 bases and 0 bases, with 9 bases remaining between them. The CDR3 covers 12 residues. CDR1 and CDR2 from the germline V gene are SQVTM and ANQGSEA. CDR3 loop: CSAGQMNTEAFF. Written as DNA, the CDR3 is TGCAGCGCCGGACAGATGAACACTGAAGCTTTCTTT.

This CDR3 is CASSLGLAGEHTQYF. DNA of the CDR3: TGCGCCAGCAGCTTGGGCCTAGCGGGAGAGCATACGCAGTATTTT. The chain is built from TRBV5-1 and TRBJ2-3, with 10 bases fitting TRBD2. Germline CDR1 and CDR2: SGHRS and YFSETQ. The length of the CDR3 is 15 residues. V lost 0 bases and J lost 7; bases outside the gene matches: 5.

The rearrangement joins TRBV5-1 to TRBJ1-4, with 10 bases matching TRBD1. The V gene's germline CDR1 is SGHRS and CDR2 YFSETQ. The CDR3 covers 14 residues. J was trimmed by 11 bases and V by 3 bases; bases with no gene match: 7. Here the CDR3 DNA reads TGCGCCAGCAGCTACGGACAGGGGGAGTGGAAACTGTTTTTT. Its translation: CASSYGQGEWKLFF.

The chain joins TRBV18 to TRBJ2-1; TRBD1 is a possible D gene (6 bases). Trimming stripped 4 bases from V and 3 bases from J, with 13 bases between. This CDR3 has 15 residues. Looked up from germline, CDR1 is KGHSH and CDR2 is LQKENI. DNA for the CDR3: TGTGCCAGCTCACTACAGGGCGCTATCTACAATGAGCAGTTCTTC. Its translation: CASSLQGAIYNEQFF.

This sequence joins TRBV5-1 and TRBJ1-1; TRBD1 is a possible D gene (6 bases). The germline V gene has CDR1 SGHRS and CDR2 YFSETQ. CDR3 size: 13 residues. V was clipped by 6 bases and J by 4 bases, with 13 bases between them. The CDR3, as DNA: TGCGCCAGCACCCCACAGGGCCCCACTGAAGCTTTCTTT. Translating gives CASTPQGPTEAFF. Complete variable domain (other parts from reference TRBV5-1 and TRBJ1-1): KAGVTQTPRYLIKTRGQQVTLSCSPISGHRSVSWYQQTPGQGLQFLFEYFSETQRNKGNFPGRFSGRQFSNSRSEMNVSTLELGDSALYLCASTPQGPTEAFFGQGTRLTVV.

The chain is built from TRBV28 and TRBJ2-6, with D possibly matching TRBD2 (6 bases). This CDR3 is 15 amino acids long. V lost 1 base and J 4 bases, leaving 8 bases between the germline ends. From germline, CDR1 is MDHEN and CDR2 SYDVKM. This chain's CDR3 is CASSLSGRGANVLTF. The CDR3 DNA follows: TGTGCCAGCAGTTTATCAGGGAGGGGGGCCAACGTCCTGACTTTC.

This clone was picked up one time. The V and J genes are TRBV12-3 or TRBV12-4 and TRBJ2-5; D is perhaps TRBD1 (5 bases). V was trimmed by 8 bases and J by 5 bases, leaving 12 bases between them. This CDR3 comprises 12 residues. The CDR3 sequence: CASSDILETQYF. CDR3 in DNA: TGTGCCAGCTCGGACATATTGGAGACCCAGTACTTC.

This clone was seen more than once but under ten times. Within the sample, other DNA sequences also encode this same CDR3. The J gene is TRBJ2-1, the V gene TRBV2; no definite D call. V dropped 6 bases and J dropped 0 bases, with 6 bases sitting between them. The CDR3 is 13 residues long. The germline V gene encodes CDR1 SNHLY and CDR2 FYNNEI. The CDR3 region has the DNA TGTGCCAGCAGCCGGAGCTCCTACAATGAGCAGTTCTTC. Translated, it gives CASSRSSYNEQFF.

The gene calls are TRBV13 and TRBJ2-3; D call uncertain. The V end was cut by 5 bases, the J end by 6 bases, with 9 bases between. The CDR3 is 12 amino acids. Germline CDR1 is PRHDT and CDR2 is FYEKMQ (reference sequence). The CDR3 DNA follows: TGTGCCAGCAGCCCGTGGGCCGATACGCAGTATTTT. Encoded protein: CASSPWADTQYF.

The rearrangement uses TRBV29-1 and TRBJ2-5; TRBD2 aligns across 8 bases. Germline V lookup: CDR1 SQVTM, CDR2 ANQGSEA. The CDR3 has 13 residues. Here the CDR3 DNA reads TGCAGTTTCCACCGGACTAGCCGGGAGACCCAGTACTTC. It specifies CSFHRTSRETQYF.